The present TCR beta chain was sequenced within a study of shared clonotypes between healthy human individuals. Healthy HIV-negative adults without recent acute infections or vaccinations served as donors. CD4+ cell separation produced CD45RA+ naive and CD45RA-negative memory subsets. Overall study results and limits: Specimens sampled were limited to blood, with tissue repertoires likely differing.

In regard to this clone: The antigen is unknown.

The assay was immunoSEQ multiplex PCR, and TCRdb's table has in-frame clones only and misses some. The top ten hold approximately 1.6% of the sample, which has roughly 640,000 clones, 74% seen once. CDR1 and CDR2 from the germline V gene are WNHNN and SYGVQD (reference sequence). V was cut by 6 bases and J by 3 bases, with 9 bases left in between. This CDR3 is built from 13 residues. The source is a woman aged 25-40 years in good health. The rearrangement joins TRBV10-1 to TRBJ2-1; D is tentatively TRBD1 or TRBD2 (5 bases each). The sequenced sample was memory CD4+ T cells sorted from blood. Subset defined: CD45RA-negative fraction. The CDR3 DNA sequence: TGCGCCAGCAGCCGGGACGGCTACAATGAGCAGTTCTTC. Amino acids: CASSRDGYNEQFF.